What follows are 29 T cell receptor beta chains derived from one specimen sequenced in a study of OX40 agonist ivuxolimab in advanced cancers. TCRdb's table, derived via immunoSEQ multiplex PCR, lists solely in-frame clones and lacks some. This table has around 31,000 clones, around nine tenths appearing once. The material was CD4+ or CD8+ T cells sorted from blood, obtained in a trial of the OX40 agonist ivuxolimab. Receptors were obtained from an adult with an advanced solid tumor such as melanoma, head and neck, liver or kidney cancer.

This clone was recorded only once. The V call is TRBV15, the J call TRBJ1-1; perhaps TRBD1 as D (6 bases). The CDR3 runs 14 residues. Trimming pared 3 bases from V and 1 base from J, leaving 9 bases between. Germline CDR1 is LNHNV and CDR2 is YYDKDF (reference sequence). The CDR3 DNA is TGTGCCACCAGCAGGGACAGAGAGAACACTGAAGCTTTCTTT. Its translation: CATSRDRENTEAFF.

A word on this clone: A junction end diverges from the germline sequence, so it may reflect a read error. CDR3 residues: CASSLGTSDSYEQYF. Written as DNA, the CDR3 is TGTGCCAGCAGCCTAGGGACTAGCGACTCCTACGAGCAGTACTTC. V is TRBV13 and J is TRBJ2-7; 10 positions agree with TRBD2. The CDR3 consists of 15 residues. Germline CDR1 and CDR2: PRHDT and FYEKMQ (reference sequence).

The rearrangement links TRBV19 to TRBJ1-4; TRBD1 matches 7 bases. The V gene's germline CDR1 is LNHDA and CDR2 SQIVND (reference sequence). Trimming took 3 bases from V and 0 from J; bases not matched to a gene: 13. The CDR3 sequence is 19 residues long. In nucleotides, the CDR3 is TGTGCCAGTAGTATCGCGGGGACAGTGAGATTTGCAACTAATGAAAAACTGTTTTTT. Protein sequence: CASSIAGTVRFATNEKLFF.

V and J are TRBV19 and TRBJ1-1, with a weak D call TRBD1 (5 bases). The ends were cut back, 1 base at V and 4 bases at J, with 16 bases in the middle. CDR3 size: 16 residues. CDR1 is LNHDA and CDR2 is SQIVND in the germline V gene (reference sequence). CDR3 coding DNA: TGTGCCAGTAGTATAGCGGGGGAGGTATGGTTCACTGAAGCTTTCTTT. Amino acid sequence: CASSIAGEVWFTEAFF.

This chain links TRBV19 with TRBJ2-7; 8 bases agree with TRBD1. With V trimmed by 6 bases and J by 3 bases, 4 bases remained unmatched. The CDR3 totals 13 residues. The germline V gene has CDR1 LNHDA and CDR2 SQIVND (reference sequence). CDR3 loop: CASRQGGNYEQYF. In DNA form, the CDR3 reads TGTGCCAGTAGACAGGGGGGAAACTACGAGCAGTACTTC.

This clone was detected only once. The gene calls are TRBV7-8 and TRBJ1-1, with D unclear. CDR1 and CDR2 from the germline V gene are SGHVS and FQNEAQ. This CDR3 spans 13 amino acids. Trimming pared 1 base from V and 8 bases from J, leaving 11 bases between. DNA for the CDR3: TGTGCCAGCAGCTTAGTCTCAACTCGAGAAGCTTTCTTT. This translates into CASSLVSTREAFF.

The chain couples TRBV4-1 to TRBJ2-5, with unresolved D. Near its end, the DNA agrees better with TRBJ2-7, so the J call may be wrong. Germline V gene lookup returns CDR1 MGHRA and CDR2 YSYEKL. The CDR3 is 15 residues long. The CDR3: CASSQGGDPAYEQYF. The CDR3 coding sequence is TGCGCCAGCAGCCAAGGAGGAGACCCGGCCTACGAGCAGTACTTC.

The chain combines TRBV2 with TRBJ2-1; 13 positions agree with TRBD2. Germline values: CDR1 SNHLY, CDR2 FYNNEI. This CDR3 contains 17 residues. The ends lost 6 bases at V and 3 bases at J; junction bases unmatched: 8. CDR3 residues: CASSHSGLAGVYNEQFF. The DNA of the CDR3 is TGTGCCAGCAGCCATTCCGGACTAGCGGGAGTCTACAATGAGCAGTTCTTC. The full variable domain, rest sourced from reference TRBV2 and TRBJ2-1, is EPEVTQTPSHQVTQMGQEVILRCVPISNHLYFYWYRQILGQKVEFLVSFYNNEISEKSEIFDDQFSVERPDGSNFTLKIRSTKLEDSAMYFCASSHSGLAGVYNEQFFGPGTRLTVL.

This sequence joins TRBV27 and TRBJ1-4; D perhaps matches TRBD1 (6 bases). The ends were cut back, 10 bases at V and 8 bases at J, with 23 bases in the middle. Germline CDR1 reads MNHEY; CDR2 reads SMNVEV (reference sequence). This CDR3 has 15 residues. CDR3 protein: CATDPLVGQKEKLFF. CDR3 DNA sequence: TGTGCCACCGACCCCCTGGTGGGACAAAAAGAAAAACTGTTTTTT.

A single count supports this clone. The chain has TRBV6-5 and TRBJ2-6; D might be TRBD2 (5 bases). The CDR3 consists of 14 residues. CDR1 and CDR2 (germline): MNHEY, SVGAGI. V lost 5 bases and J 0 bases, leaving 5 bases between the germline ends. CDR3: CASSRDSGANVLTF. The CDR3, as DNA: TGTGCCAGCAGTCGGGACTCTGGGGCCAACGTCCTGACTTTC.

This clone appeared once. The CDR3 here is CASGPDRGTDTQYF. CDR3 in DNA: TGTGCCAGCGGGCCGGACAGAGGCACAGATACGCAGTATTTT. This chain connects TRBV6-1 to TRBJ2-3; possibly TRBD1 for D (6 bases). This CDR3 comprises 14 residues. CDR1 is MNHNS, CDR2 SASEGT, per germline. V lost 8 bases and J lost 1, with 13 bases in between.

The sample holds one count of this clone. The chain has TRBV7-9 and TRBJ2-2; TRBD2 might be the D (5 bases). V dropped 3 bases and J dropped 0 bases, with 8 bases sitting between them. Germline V gene lookup returns CDR1 SEHNR and CDR2 FQNEAQ (reference sequence). The CDR3 loop spans 15 amino acids. CDR3 nucleotides: TGTGCCAGCAGCTTGCTAGCCGCGAACACCGGGGAGCTGTTTTTT. Its translation: CASSLLAANTGELFF.

The chain employs TRBV5-6 and TRBJ2-1; 11 bases fit TRBD1. The V gene end was trimmed by 4 bases and the J gene end by 3 bases; junction bases not matched to a gene: 6. The CDR3 has 16 residues. CDR1 and CDR2 (germline): SGHDT, YYEEEE. Here the CDR3 reads CASSETGTGGYNEQFF. In DNA form, the CDR3 reads TGTGCCAGCAGCGAAACCGGGACAGGGGGCTACAATGAGCAGTTCTTC.

Here the CDR3 DNA reads TGTGCCAGCAGTTTATTCGGAGGGAGATGGGCCAACGTCCTGACTTTC. Encoded protein: CASSLFGGRWANVLTF. The J gene is TRBJ2-6, the V gene TRBV28; D perhaps matches TRBD2 (6 bases). The CDR3 consists of 16 residues. Trimming pared 1 base from V and 5 bases from J, leaving 12 bases between. Germline V gives CDR1 MDHEN, CDR2 SYDVKM. Using reference TRBV28 and TRBJ2-6 for the parts outside the CDR3, the full variable domain is DVKVTQSSRYLVKRTGEKVFLECVQDMDHENMFWYRQDPGLGLRLIYFSYDVKMKEKGDIPEGYSVSREKKERFSLILESASTNQTSMYLCASSLFGGRWANVLTFGAGSRLTVL.

CDR3 bases: TGTGCCAGCAGCCACCCCAGCGACCACACAGATACGCAGTATTTT. Residues: CASSHPSDHTDTQYF. This chain links TRBV7-9 with TRBJ2-3; D gene unclear. The CDR3 extends over 15 amino acids. V lost 5 bases, J lost 2 bases, and 14 bases lay in between. Germline lookup yields CDR1 SEHNR and CDR2 FQNEAQ (reference sequence).

The chain recombines TRBV19 with TRBJ1-3, with 7 bases aligning to TRBD1. Germline loops: CDR1 LNHDA, CDR2 SQIVND (reference sequence). V dropped 3 bases and J dropped 3; count of bases not matched to a gene: 2. The CDR3 has 14 amino acids. The CDR3 protein is CASSMWDSGNTIYF. The CDR3 nucleotides are TGTGCCAGTAGTATGTGGGACAGTGGAAACACCATATATTTT.

DNA of the CDR3: TGTGCCAGCGGGAGGGCGGGCGGCTACACCTTC. Its protein is CASGRAGGYTF. The J gene is TRBJ1-2, the V gene TRBV25-1, with D hard to call. The CDR3 consists of 11 residues. Germline CDR1 MGHDK, CDR2 SYGVNS. With 8 bases removed from V and 8 bases from J, the gap between germline ends came to 12 bases.

J is TRBJ1-2 and V is TRBV10-3, with 8 bases aligning to TRBD1. V lost 7 bases to trimming and J lost 6 bases; unmatched junction nucleotides: 7. The CDR3 has 13 residues. Germline V lookup: CDR1 ENHRY, CDR2 SYGVKD. DNA for the CDR3: TGTGCCATCAACGGACAGGGAATGGATGGCTACACCTTC. Translated: CAINGQGMDGYTF.

This clone occurred a few times. The chain joins TRBV7-9 to TRBJ2-3; D not certain. The V end lost 4 bases, the J end lost 4 bases, and 6 bases lay between the germline ends. The germline CDR1 and CDR2 sequences are SEHNR and FQNEAQ (reference sequence). The CDR3 loop spans 12 amino acids. The CDR3 loop reads CASSSTADTQYF. CDR3 in DNA: TGTGCCAGCAGCTCCACCGCAGATACGCAGTATTTT.

The rearrangement uses TRBV2 and TRBJ2-5; D might be TRBD2 (6 bases). The germline V and J ends were trimmed by 8 bases and 1 base, with 11 bases remaining between them. Germline V gives CDR1 SNHLY, CDR2 FYNNEI. This CDR3 has 13 residues. The DNA of the CDR3 is TGTGCCAGCTTCGGGAGTAGCCAAGAGACCCAGTACTTC. It is translated as CASFGSSQETQYF.

This chain connects TRBV5-8 to TRBJ1-4; no clear D. The V gene lost 3 bases and the J gene lost 0 bases, with 6 bases spanning the gap. The CDR3 covers 14 residues. CDR1 and CDR2 from the germline V gene are SGHTS and YDEGEE. The CDR3 DNA is TGTGCCAGCAGCTCACGGTCAACTAATGAAAAACTGTTTTTT. This translates into CASSSRSTNEKLFF.

The chain is built from TRBV6-5 and TRBJ2-1; possible D gene TRBD1, 6 bases. From germline, CDR1 is MNHEY and CDR2 SVGAGI. The CDR3 sequence is 15 residues long. With 5 bases removed from V and 0 bases from J, the gap between germline ends came to 11 bases. In DNA, the CDR3 is TGTGCCAGCAGTAGCCAGGGGAGCTCCTACAATGAGCAGTTCTTC. Its protein product is CASSSQGSSYNEQFF.

The chain carries TRBV19 and TRBJ2-1; a weak D match, TRBD1 (5 bases). The CDR3 runs 14 residues. Germline CDR1 and CDR2: LNHDA and SQIVND (reference sequence). The V gene lost 6 bases and the J gene lost 7 bases, with 16 bases spanning the gap. The CDR3 coding sequence is TGTGCCAGTAGCATCGTAGAAGGGGTTAATGAGCAGTTCTTC. Its translation: CASSIVEGVNEQFF.

V and J are TRBV29-1 and TRBJ2-5; D perhaps matches TRBD1 (6 bases). CDR3 size: 16 residues. Germline values: CDR1 SQVTM, CDR2 ANQGSEA. The V end lost 0 bases, the J end lost 1 base, and 15 bases lay between the germline ends. The CDR3 coding sequence is TGCAGCGTTGAAGATTTTTGGAGGACAGTCCAAGAGACCCAGTACTTC. Protein: CSVEDFWRTVQETQYF.

This chain connects TRBV4-1 to TRBJ2-7; D may match TRBD1 or TRBD2 (5 bases each). Trimming removed 3 bases at V and 3 bases at J, with 15 bases between. Germline V lookup: CDR1 MGHRA, CDR2 YSYEKL. This CDR3 comprises 15 residues. The DNA for the CDR3 is TGCGCCAGCAGCCAGGGTGCCGGGGCCCACTACGAGCAGTACTTC. Its translation is CASSQGAGAHYEQYF.

This rearrangement joins TRBV13 to TRBJ2-1; the match to TRBD2 covers 13 bases. The trim removed 2 bases at V and 1 base at J, leaving 8 bases unmatched. CDR1 PRHDT and CDR2 FYEKMQ come from the germline V gene (reference sequence). This CDR3 has 19 amino acids. This CDR3 reads CASSLQGLAGPESYNEQFF. CDR3 coding DNA: TGTGCCAGCAGCTTACAGGGACTAGCGGGGCCAGAATCCTACAATGAGCAGTTCTTC.

The chain has TRBV4-1 and TRBJ1-1; maybe TRBD1 (5 bases). With 0 bases removed from V and 6 bases from J, the gap between germline ends came to 8 bases. The CDR3 contains 13 residues. CDR1 MGHRA and CDR2 YSYEKL come from the germline V gene. The CDR3 DNA reads as TGCGCCAGCAGCCAAGACAGGGTGGCTGAAGCTTTCTTT. Amino acids: CASSQDRVAEAFF.

J is TRBJ2-7 and V is TRBV7-9; 10 nucleotides agree with TRBD2. CDR3 size: 14 residues. V gave up 5 bases and J gave up 4 bases; unmatched junction bases: 5. The germline gives CDR1 SEHNR, CDR2 FQNEAQ (reference sequence). CDR3 bases: TGTGCCAGCAGCGGGCTAGCGGGAGTATACGAGCAGTACTTC. Residues: CASSGLAGVYEQYF.

Here the CDR3 reads CASSARAGEAEAFF. CDR3 nucleotides: TGTGCCAGCAGCGCTCGGGCAGGGGAGGCTGAAGCTTTCTTT. The chain joins TRBV13 to TRBJ1-1; TRBD1 might be the D (6 bases). Trimming left V 5 bases short and J 6 bases short, with 16 bases between. This CDR3 comprises 14 residues. The germline V gene has CDR1 PRHDT and CDR2 FYEKMQ (reference sequence). The full variable domain, in which reference TRBV13 and TRBJ1-1 provide the parts outside the CDR3, is AAGVIQSPRHLIKEKRETATLKCYPIPRHDTVYWYQQGPGQDPQFLISFYEKMQSDKGSIPDRFSAQQFSDYHSELNMSSLELGDSALYFCASSARAGEAEAFFGQGTRLTVV.